This T cell receptor beta chain appears in the sequencing data of a study of blood T cell repertoires in COVID-19 (dated by TCRdb to between 2020 and 2021). Notes on the research overall: Samples covering the acute and convalescent phases of COVID-19 were provided by collaborators in the United States, Italy and Spain. Where HLA class I and class II types were available, the types were taken from metadata supplied by the sample provider, not from assay-based typing. Nearly every sample came with metadata listing a de-identified subject ID, COVID-19 status, age in years and sex. The prospective study material was composed of cDNA or gDNA derived from T cells, B-cell-depleted T cells, or PBMCs. A freely available public database, intended as a resource for researchers studying the immune response to SARS-CoV-2, is where the repertoires were released. Samples came from the ongoing ImmuneRACE study (first 160 participants) plus 1,254 subjects from 6 global collaborators. The dataset comprised deeply sampled blood TCRbeta repertoires from subjects exposed to, actively infected with, or recovered from COVID-19.

General findings and caveats noted by the study authors: How much clinical and demographic metadata was included differed by source and by participant, and the metadata was provided uncurated.

The collaborating institutions used their own protocols to collect whole blood in K2EDTA tubes. For TCRbeta analysis, collaborators shipped samples in one of three forms: frozen whole blood, isolated PBMCs, or DNA extracted from either of those sample types. From the cysteine up to the phenylalanine, the CDR3 has a length of 17 residues. Here the CDR3 DNA is all that survives: 51 bases in frame from base 1. The junction shows trimming of 1 base on V and 5 bases on J, and the gene matches do not reach 9 bases of it. In the germline V gene, CDR1 corresponds to ENHRY and CDR2 to SYGVKD. This clone was seen only a few times. The antigen this receptor binds is unknown. No base-level quality is on record; no much larger clone is a single base apart. TCRbeta CDR3 regions were amplified from genomic DNA by means of the immunoSEQ Assay, a bias-controlled multiplex PCR. The source study handled its data this way. Within the assay, amplification of reference gene primers was used to estimate how many nucleated cells each sample contained. To quantify the absolute abundance of each unique TCRbeta CDR3 rearrangement, sequence reads were collapsed and filtered. For each sample, productive Simpson clonality was calculated by taking the square root of Simpson's diversity index across productive rearrangements. TCRdb obtained this table from immuneACCESS and retained in-frame rearrangements with V and J assigned. These tables miss some clones; where compared with another copy, unresolved V genes account for less than half of the shortfall, and the remainder is unexplained. Clone size and the V and J calls come from that table; the DNA yielded D and trimming. Counted in this sample were roughly 69,000 clones; around 87% of them appeared once. The ten largest make up approximately 7% of the sample.

Sequenced: peripheral blood. This receptor chain uses TRBV10-3 and TRBJ1-4; 8 of the junction bases match TRBD1. The source of this sequence is a man aged 45-65 years with active COVID-19. For the CDR3, the sequence is CAISELEQGQENEKLFF. The sequenced DNA: TGTGCCATCAGTGAGTTGGAGCAGGGACAGGAGAATGAAAAACTGTTTTTT.